This entry lists 30 T cell receptor beta chains sequenced from one sample in a study of breast tumors, draining lymph nodes, adjacent tissues. Breast cancer patients provided tissue from their axillary draining lymph nodes. TCRdb reanalysed the multiplex PCR reads using MiXCR and keeps one entry per CDR3 protein. The table includes some 170,000 distinct CDR3 sequences, around 33% detected once. Source material: axillary lymph node tissue. All receptors come from a female donor with breast cancer. Some clones in this sample may be carry-over from other donors' samples.

The chain is built from TRBV4-2 and TRBJ2-5; 10 nucleotides line up with TRBD2. This CDR3 has 16 residues. From germline, CDR1 is LGHNA and CDR2 YNFKEQ. After removal of 1 base from V and 4 bases from J, the junction contained 6 bases not matched to a gene. CDR3 in DNA: TGTGCCAGCAGCCAAGCGAAAACTAGCGGGGCAGAGACCCAGTACTTC. Translating gives CASSQAKTSGAETQYF.

In this sample, this clonotype turned up many times. This rearrangement joins TRBV6-1 to TRBJ2-7; 8 nucleotides match TRBD1. The germline V gene encodes CDR1 MNHNS and CDR2 SASEGT. The CDR3 consists of 14 residues. The V gene end was trimmed by 4 bases and the J gene end by 5 bases; junction bases not matched to a gene: 7. DNA of the CDR3: TGTGCCAGCAGTGCAACAGGGGGTTCGGACGAGCAGTACTTC. Its protein product is CASSATGGSDEQYF.

The V gene is TRBV30, the J gene TRBJ2-2, with D perhaps matching TRBD1 (6 bases). The V gene lost 0 bases and the J gene lost 7 bases, with 12 bases spanning the gap. The CDR3 consists of 14 residues. Germline-derived CDR1 and CDR2 are GTSNPN and SVGIG (reference sequence). DNA for the CDR3: TGTGCCTGGAGTGTACGACCCAGGGGCGGGGAGCTGTTTTTT. It yields the protein CAWSVRPRGGELFF.

The chain links TRBV6-4 to TRBJ2-1; D possibly corresponds to TRBD2 (6 bases). Per the germline V gene, CDR1 is MRHNA and CDR2 is SNTAGT. Trimming removed 2 bases at V and 1 base at J, with 12 bases between. CDR3 length equals 16 residues. CDR3 protein: CASSDEGGKSYNEQFF. Written as DNA, the CDR3 is TGTGCCAGCAGTGACGAAGGAGGGAAGTCCTACAATGAGCAGTTCTTC.

Comments on this clonotype: No conserved phenylalanine or tryptophan ends this CDR3, so it is likely a read error. It is unclear where the CDR3 begins or ends on the DNA, so no DNA is shown, and the CDR3 is as TCRdb lists it. The chain uses TRBV11-2 and TRBJ1-2. The V gene's germline CDR1 is SGHAT and CDR2 FQNNGV. A total of 8 residues make up the CDR3, ends included. CDR3 residues: CASSNALR.

This clonotype was counted ten times or more. The chain is built from TRBV4-3 and TRBJ2-2, with 8 bases matching TRBD2. The CDR3 loop spans 14 amino acids. The germline CDR1 and CDR2 sequences are LGHNA and YSLEER. Germline trimming cut 4 bases from V and 6 bases from J; bases unmatched to any gene: 4. CDR3 region: CASSPSGGAGELFF. The CDR3 DNA follows: TGCGCCAGCAGCCCTTCGGGGGGGGCCGGGGAGCTGTTTTTT.

This chain uses TRBV7-9 with TRBJ1-2; tentative D call: TRBD1 (6 bases). Deletions cut 6 bases from V and 12 bases from J, with 29 bases between. Germline CDR1 and CDR2: SEHNR and FQNEAQ (reference sequence). This CDR3 spans 16 amino acids. CDR3: CASRPSIGGGVRGNTF. The CDR3 DNA follows: TGTGCCAGCAGACCCTCGATCGGGGGGGGGGTTAGGGGGAACACCTTC.

The sample holds many counts of this clonotype. V and J are TRBV28 and TRBJ2-1; D call uncertain. V lost 5 bases to trimming and J lost 2 bases, with 13 bases between them. The CDR3 loop spans 15 amino acids. Per germline, CDR1 MDHEN and CDR2 SYDVKM. The CDR3 region has the DNA TGTGCCAGCAGTCCCCCCGCAGCCACCTACAATGAGCAGTTCTTC. It is translated as CASSPPAATYNEQFF.

This clonotype was detected many times. The chain employs TRBV5-8 and TRBJ2-3; D unresolved. Germline V gene data show CDR1 as SGHTS and CDR2 as YDEGEE. V lost 4 bases, J lost 0 bases, and 15 bases lay in between. The length of the CDR3 is 16 residues. Here the CDR3 DNA reads TGTGCCAGCAGCCGCTGGGCTGGAGCTAGCACAGATACGCAGTATTTT. Encoded protein: CASSRWAGASTDTQYF.

This clonotype has ten or more counts. This sequence joins TRBV12-3 or TRBV12-4 and TRBJ2-7, with 7 positions matching TRBD1. The CDR3 length is 14 residues. The J segment lost 7 bases and the V segment lost 4 bases, leaving 10 bases of the junction unmatched. CDR3 bases: TGTGCCAGCAGTTCGACAGGGTCGACGCGAGAGCAGTACTTC. Its protein product is CASSSTGSTREQYF.

At least ten counts were recorded for this clonotype. The chain combines TRBV20-1 with TRBJ2-7; maybe TRBD2 (5 bases). The germline V gene has CDR1 DFQATT and CDR2 SNEGSKA (reference sequence). There are 11 residues in the CDR3. V shed 5 bases and J shed 7 bases, with 12 bases lying between them. In DNA form, the CDR3 reads TGCAGTGCTCCTCTAGCAGCGGAGCAGTACTTC. Translation gives CSAPLAAEQYF.

Ten or more counts support this clonotype. The rearrangement uses TRBV5-8 and TRBJ2-2; 9 nucleotides match TRBD1. CDR1 is SGHTS, CDR2 YDEGEE, per germline. V dropped 4 bases and J dropped 9; count of bases not matched to a gene: 7. The length of the CDR3 is 14 residues. The CDR3 DNA sequence: TGTGCCAGCAGCCGGGACAGGGTCGTCAGGGAGCTGTTTTTT. It codes for CASSRDRVVRELFF.

The chain has TRBV11-1 and TRBJ2-3; D is ambiguous. Germline-derived CDR1 and CDR2 are SGHAT and FQDESV (reference sequence). With 6 bases removed from V and 11 bases from J, the gap between germline ends came to 21 bases. The CDR3 runs to 14 residues. The CDR3 bases are TGTGCCAGCAGTGCGTCAGGCGGCTACAATGAGCAGTATTTT. It translates to CASSASGGYNEQYF.

This clonotype has ten or more counts. This chain joins TRBV5-1 and TRBJ2-3; D is undetermined. Trimming took off 0 bases at V and 6 bases at J, with 14 bases between the two ends. The CDR3 runs to 15 residues. Germline CDR1 and CDR2: SGHRS and YFSETQ. As DNA, the CDR3 is TGCGCCAGCAGCTTGGATAGAGCCGCCGTGGATACGCAGTATTTT. Protein product: CASSLDRAAVDTQYF.

This clonotype was counted at least ten times. The gene calls are TRBV18 and TRBJ2-2; a possible D gene is TRBD2 (5 bases). The CDR3 is 16 residues long. Trimming left V 3 bases short and J 1 base short, with 12 bases between. Germline V lookup: CDR1 KGHSH, CDR2 LQKENI. The CDR3 region is CASSPSGWGNTGELFF. Written as DNA, the CDR3 is TGTGCCAGCTCACCGTCGGGATGGGGGAACACCGGGGAGCTGTTTTTT. Full variable domain (missing parts from reference TRBV18 and TRBJ2-2): NAGVMQNPRHLVRRRGQEARLRCSPMKGHSHVYWYRQLPEEGLKFMVYLQKENIIDESGMPKERFSAEFPKEGPSILRIQQVVRGDSAAYFCASSPSGWGNTGELFFGEGSRLTVL.

This sequence joins TRBV2 and TRBJ2-5; 9 bases are shared with TRBD2. Losses at the gene ends were 7 bases for V and 7 bases for J; bases not matched to a gene: 7. This CDR3 is 13 amino acids long. Germline loops: CDR1 SNHLY, CDR2 FYNNEI. The CDR3 coding sequence is TGTGCCAGCACCCCTAGCGGGGAACGGACCCAGTACTTC. Protein: CASTPSGERTQYF.

In its sample, this clonotype was seen many times. The V call is TRBV7-3, the J call TRBJ2-1, with no clear D. Trimming shortened V by 0 bases and J by 9 bases, and 12 bases separated the two germline ends. This CDR3 spans 14 amino acids. Germline CDR1 and CDR2: SGHTA and FQGTGA. The CDR3 here is CASSLTVENSEQFF. The DNA of the CDR3 is TGTGCCAGCAGCTTAACTGTAGAAAACAGTGAGCAGTTCTTC.

This clonotype occurred a few times. Possible read error: a much larger clone is one base away. The CDR3 bases are TGCAGTGCTAGGCCTCAGGGGGATGGCTCCACCTTC. It is translated as CSARPQGDGSTF. The rearrangement links TRBV20-1 to TRBJ1-2, with 7 bases aligning to TRBD1. The CDR3 is made up of 12 amino acids. CDR1 and CDR2 (germline): DFQATT, SNEGSKA (reference sequence).

This clonotype has ten or more counts. This chain uses TRBV6-1 with TRBJ2-5; D tentatively fits TRBD1 or TRBD2 (5 bases each). V lost 2 bases and J lost 4, with 14 bases in between. The CDR3 is made up of 15 amino acids. From germline, CDR1 is MNHNS and CDR2 SASEGT. CDR3 region: CASSERWGWGETQYF. The CDR3 bases are TGTGCCAGCAGTGAAAGGTGGGGGTGGGGAGAGACCCAGTACTTC.

This clonotype was counted many times. The chain uses TRBV20-1 and TRBJ2-3; D is possibly TRBD1 (5 bases). The CDR3 consists of 12 residues. From germline, CDR1 is DFQATT and CDR2 SNEGSKA (reference sequence). The CDR3: CTCAAGTDTQYF. For the CDR3, the DNA is TGCACCTGCGCGGCAGGGACAGATACGCAGTATTTT.

About this clonotype itself: The CDR3 does not end in the conserved phenylalanine or tryptophan, so this is likely a read error. The DNA is omitted, as the CDR3 cannot be located on it reliably, and the CDR3 follows TCRdb's listing. This chain connects TRBV2 to TRBJ2-1; the D call TRBD2 from the table was never checked on the DNA. Germline V gene lookup returns CDR1 SNHLY and CDR2 FYNNEI. Both ends counted, the CDR3 spans 14 residues. This chain's CDR3 is CASKGTSGYNEPCP.

The chain recombines TRBV7-4 with TRBJ2-7; 14 bases are shared with TRBD2. The CDR3 is 15 residues long. Per the germline V gene, CDR1 is SGHVT and CDR2 is SQSDAQ. Trimming at V came to 5 bases and at J to 8 bases, leaving 8 bases not matched to a gene. The CDR3 nucleotides read TGTGCCAGCAGCCCGCCGGGACTAGCGGGGGCCCAGCAGTACTTC. The encoded protein is CASSPPGLAGAQQYF. Variable domain in full (rest from reference TRBV7-4 and TRBJ2-7): GAGVSQSPRYKVAKRGRDVALRCDSISGHVTLYWYRQTLGQGSEVLTYSQSDAQRDKSGRPSGRFSAERPERSVSTLKIQRTEQGDSAVYLCASSPPGLAGAQQYFGPGTRLTVT.

This clonotype was detected ten times or more. At one boundary the junction diverges from the germline segment, which might be a read error. The rearrangement uses TRBV6-2 or TRBV6-3 and TRBJ2-2; perhaps TRBD1 as D (5 bases). The germline V gene has CDR1 MNHEY and CDR2 SVGEGT. The CDR3 sequence is 16 residues long. The CDR3 DNA follows: TGTGCCAGCAGTCACTCGGCTGGCAGGGTTACCGGGGAGCTGTTTTTT. Protein sequence: CASSHSAGRVTGELFF.

Ten or more counts support this clonotype. The V call is TRBV4-1, the J call TRBJ1-6; TRBD1 matches at 8 bases. The CDR3 runs to 16 residues. Per the germline V gene, CDR1 is MGHRA and CDR2 is YSYEKL. V shed 1 base, J shed 7 bases, and the junction held 6 bases outside the gene matches. The CDR3 region is CASSQVADRENSPLHF. Written as DNA, the CDR3 is TGCGCCAGCAGCCAAGTAGCGGACAGGGAAAATTCACCCCTCCACTTT.

This clonotype was observed many times. The gene calls are TRBV20-1 and TRBJ2-1; 7 nucleotides agree with TRBD1. The CDR3 is 15 residues long. Unmatched junction bases numbered 3, after V lost 1 base and J lost 0 bases. Per the germline V gene, CDR1 is DFQATT and CDR2 is SNEGSKA (reference sequence). CDR3 residues: CSARARDSSYNEQFF. The DNA of the CDR3 is TGCAGTGCTAGAGCCCGGGACAGCTCCTACAATGAGCAGTTCTTC.

This clonotype was found many times. This chain uses TRBV27 with TRBJ2-3, with D possibly being TRBD1 (5 bases). Germline CDR1 and CDR2: MNHEY and SMNVEV (reference sequence). The CDR3 length is 15 residues. Trimming shortened V by 2 bases and J by 4 bases, and 13 bases separated the two germline ends. The CDR3 region has the DNA TGTGCCAGCAGTTTAATCGGCAGGGCGGCAGATACGCAGTATTTT. Translated, it gives CASSLIGRAADTQYF.

This clonotype was observed many times. This chain uses TRBV6-4 with TRBJ2-2; D unclear. This CDR3 spans 14 amino acids. Trimming pared 6 bases from V and 4 bases from J, leaving 12 bases between. Germline V lookup: CDR1 MRHNA, CDR2 SNTAGT. The CDR3 is CASRQQASTGELFF. The CDR3 coding sequence is TGTGCCAGCAGACAGCAGGCGTCCACCGGGGAGCTGTTTTTT.

At least ten counts were recorded for this clonotype. The chain is built from TRBV7-2 and TRBJ2-3; TRBD2 matches at 8 bases. The CDR3 consists of 14 residues. The germline CDR1 and CDR2 sequences are SGHTA and FQGNSA. Trimming took 3 bases from V and 4 from J; bases not matched to a gene: 3. The CDR3 DNA is TGTGCCAGCAGCTTCGGGGGGGGGGCAGATACGCAGTATTTT. This sequence encodes CASSFGGGADTQYF.

The chain uses TRBV15 and TRBJ2-5; D is uncertain. The CDR3 spans 15 residues. Germline V gene lookup returns CDR1 LNHNV and CDR2 YYDKDF (reference sequence). Trimming cost V 3 bases and J 2 bases, with 13 bases left between them. The CDR3: CATSRGSGGQETQYF. CDR3 sequence (DNA): TGTGCCACCAGCAGGGGGTCAGGCGGTCAAGAGACCCAGTACTTC.

At least ten counts were recorded for this clonotype. CDR3 amino acids: CASRAGGYNEQFF. The CDR3 DNA reads as TGTGCCAGCCGGGCAGGGGGATACAATGAGCAGTTCTTC. The chain links TRBV6-1 to TRBJ2-1; TRBD1 agrees at 7 bases. This CDR3 is 13 amino acids long. V lost 8 bases, J lost 4 bases, and 5 bases stayed unmatched. Per the germline V gene, CDR1 is MNHNS and CDR2 is SASEGT.